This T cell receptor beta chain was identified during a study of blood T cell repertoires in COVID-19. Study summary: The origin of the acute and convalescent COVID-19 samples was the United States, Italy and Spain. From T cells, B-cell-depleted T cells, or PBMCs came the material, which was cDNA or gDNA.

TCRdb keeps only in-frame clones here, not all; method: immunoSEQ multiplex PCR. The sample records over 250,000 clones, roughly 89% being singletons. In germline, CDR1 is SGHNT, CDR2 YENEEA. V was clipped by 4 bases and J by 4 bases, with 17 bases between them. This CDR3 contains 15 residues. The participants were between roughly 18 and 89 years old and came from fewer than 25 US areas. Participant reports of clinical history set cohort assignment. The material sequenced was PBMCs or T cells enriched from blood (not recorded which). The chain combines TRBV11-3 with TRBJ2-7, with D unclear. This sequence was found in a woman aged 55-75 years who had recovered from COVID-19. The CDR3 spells CASSYLGPVKYEQYF. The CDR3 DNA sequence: TGTGCCAGCAGCTATCTTGGGCCAGTGAAATACGAGCAGTACTTC.